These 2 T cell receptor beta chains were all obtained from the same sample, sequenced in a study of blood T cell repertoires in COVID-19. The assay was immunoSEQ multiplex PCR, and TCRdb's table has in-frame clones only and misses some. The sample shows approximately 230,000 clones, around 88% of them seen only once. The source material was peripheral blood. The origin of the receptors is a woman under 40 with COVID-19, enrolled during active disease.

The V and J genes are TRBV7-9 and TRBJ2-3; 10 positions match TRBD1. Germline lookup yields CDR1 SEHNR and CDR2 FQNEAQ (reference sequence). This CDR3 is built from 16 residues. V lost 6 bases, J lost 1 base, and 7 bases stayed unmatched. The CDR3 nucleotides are TGTGCCAGCAGACGAGGGACAGGGGCGGGCACAGATACGCAGTATTTT. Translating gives CASRRGTGAGTDTQYF.

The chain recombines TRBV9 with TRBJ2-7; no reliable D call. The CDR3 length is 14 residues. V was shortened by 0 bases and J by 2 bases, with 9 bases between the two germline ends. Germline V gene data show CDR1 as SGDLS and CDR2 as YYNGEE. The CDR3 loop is CASSVGPRAYEQYF. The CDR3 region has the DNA TGTGCCAGCAGCGTAGGTCCGCGAGCCTACGAGCAGTACTTC.